These 5 T cell receptor beta chains originate from one sample sequenced in a study of long-term antiretroviral therapy in people with HIV. The assay, immunoSEQ v3.0, was run at survey level. Data came from immunoSEQ multiplex PCR; TCRdb stores just in-frame clones and leaves some out. The sample has tens of thousands of clones; around 81% are singletons. The sequenced sample was unsorted PBMCs, obtained 2.9 years after starting antiretroviral therapy. Every receptor here comes from a woman aged 25 to 39 with HIV.

A remark on this clone: One end of the junction is discordant with germline, which a read error may explain. The chain links TRBV30 to TRBJ2-2, with D hard to call. This CDR3 comprises 11 residues. Germline CDR1 is GTSNPN and CDR2 is SVGIG (reference sequence). CDR3 loop: CAWSPTRELFF. Written as DNA, the CDR3 is TGTGCCTGGAGTCCCACCCGGGAGCTGTTTTTT.

The chain uses TRBV2 and TRBJ1-5; 7 positions match TRBD1. Germline CDR1 is SNHLY and CDR2 is FYNNEI. The J segment lost 3 bases and the V segment lost 8 bases, leaving 4 bases of the junction unmatched. The CDR3 totals 13 residues. CDR3: CASLRGLNQPQHF. The CDR3 DNA reads TGTGCCAGCCTTAGGGGGCTCAATCAGCCCCAGCATTTT. The whole variable domain, remainder taken from reference TRBV2 and TRBJ1-5, is EPEVTQTPSHQVTQMGQEVILRCVPISNHLYFYWYRQILGQKVEFLVSFYNNEISEKSEIFDDQFSVERPDGSNFTLKIRSTKLEDSAMYFCASLRGLNQPQHFGDGTRLSIL.

The chain has TRBV6-6 and TRBJ2-2, with D perhaps matching TRBD2 (6 bases). The germline V gene has CDR1 MNHNY and CDR2 SVGAGI (reference sequence). Between the trimmed V and J ends, which lost 0 bases and 6 bases, there was a span of 8 bases. CDR3 length: 14 residues. CDR3 in amino acids: CASSYSGGAGELFF. Here the CDR3 DNA reads TGTGCCAGCAGTTACTCCGGCGGGGCCGGGGAGCTGTTTTTT.

For the CDR3, the DNA is TGTGCCAGCAGTGAATCGTGGACCTCTGGAAACACCATATATTTT. Residues: CASSESWTSGNTIYF. The chain combines TRBV2 with TRBJ1-3; D not certain. Germline loops: CDR1 SNHLY, CDR2 FYNNEI. V dropped 2 bases and J dropped 0 bases, with 8 bases sitting between them. The CDR3 has 15 amino acids.

This chain links TRBV13 with TRBJ2-5; 14 bases align to TRBD2. The CDR3 totals 17 residues. The germline V gene encodes CDR1 PRHDT and CDR2 FYEKMQ (reference sequence). Trimming took 2 bases from V and 4 from J; bases not matched to a gene: 6. Here the CDR3 reads CASSLRTGLAGGETQYF. DNA of the CDR3: TGTGCCAGCAGCTTACGCACCGGACTAGCGGGGGGAGAGACCCAGTACTTC.